This is a list of T cell receptor beta chains from one sample in a study of control samples from healthy donors and cancer patients. The repertoire was sequenced with immunoSEQ multiplex PCR; TCRdb's copy has only in-frame clones and lacks some. This sample yields around 120,000 clones, of which 70% to 90% are seen a single time; about 3.2% belongs to the top ten. Sequences were obtained from blood. The origin of the receptors is a man in his forties or fifties in good health. Each CDR3 is given with its conserved first and last residue. A D gene is named only where the DNA matches it firmly. The size field is filled for only some rows; it gives once, few, many or a size class.

J gene: TRBJ1-5
clone size: -
D gene: -
V gene: TRBV6-6
CDR3 DNA: TGTGCCAGCAGACGCCTTAGCAATCAGCCCCAGCATTTT
CDR3 protein: CASRRLSNQPQHF

J gene: TRBJ1-4
clone size: -
D gene: -
V gene: TRBV3-1/TRBV3-2
CDR3 DNA: TGTGCCAGCAGCCAAGCTGGTAGGGAGGGTGAAAAACTGTTTTTT
CDR3 protein: CASSQAGREGEKLFF

J gene: TRBJ2-3
clone size: once
D gene: -
V gene: TRBV3-1/TRBV3-2
CDR3 DNA: TGTGCCAGCAGCCTCTTCACAGATACGCAGTATTTT
CDR3 protein: CASSLFTDTQYF

J gene: TRBJ2-1
clone size: -
D gene: TRBD1
V gene: TRBV24-1
CDR3 DNA: TGTGCCACCATGGACAGGGAGTCCTCCTACAATGAGCAGTTCTTC
CDR3 protein: CATMDRESSYNEQFF

J gene: TRBJ2-7
clone size: -
D gene: TRBD1
V gene: TRBV9
CDR3 DNA: TGTGCCAGCAGCGTCGCCGGGACAGGGGGTCTCGAGCAGTACTTC
CDR3 protein: CASSVAGTGGLEQYF

J gene: TRBJ1-6
clone size: -
D gene: TRBD1
V gene: TRBV6-4
CDR3 DNA: TGTGCCAGCAGTGTTTGGCAGGGGGCTGGACCCCTCCACTTT
CDR3 protein: CASSVWQGAGPLHF

J gene: TRBJ1-2
clone size: -
D gene: -
V gene: TRBV5-4
CDR3 DNA: TGTGCCAGCAGTCAAAACCATCAGGGAGGCTACACCTTC
CDR3 protein: CASSQNHQGGYTF

J gene: TRBJ1-2
clone size: -
D gene: -
V gene: TRBV5-1
CDR3 DNA: TGCGCCAGCAGCTTGGTATTTAGGGCGGGGGCGATTGACTATGGCTACACCTTC
CDR3 protein: CASSLVFRAGAIDYGYTF

J gene: TRBJ2-7
clone size: -
D gene: -
V gene: TRBV5-1
CDR3 DNA: TGCGCCAGCAGCTTGGGGGGCAGTTTGGAGGAGCAGTACTTC
CDR3 protein: CASSLGGSLEEQYF

J gene: TRBJ1-3
clone size: -
D gene: -
V gene: TRBV6-5
CDR3 DNA: TGTGCCAGCAGACTACAGCCTTACTCTGGAAACACCATATATTTT
CDR3 protein: CASRLQPYSGNTIYF

J gene: TRBJ1-3
clone size: once
D gene: -
V gene: TRBV19
CDR3 DNA: TGTGCCAGTAGTTCCCCCGGGACGGTCTCTGGAAACACCATATATTTT
CDR3 protein: CASSSPGTVSGNTIYF

J gene: TRBJ1-1
clone size: -
D gene: -
V gene: TRBV18
CDR3 DNA: TGTGCCAGCTCACCAGACACTGAAGCTTTCTTT
CDR3 protein: CASSPDTEAFF

J gene: TRBJ1-6
clone size: -
D gene: TRBD1
V gene: TRBV11-2
CDR3 DNA: TGTGCCAGCAGAACAGGGGGCAATAATTCACCCCTCCACTTT
CDR3 protein: CASRTGGNNSPLHF

J gene: TRBJ2-3
clone size: -
D gene: TRBD2
V gene: TRBV30
CDR3 DNA: TGTGCCTGGAGTGTTTTAGCGGGGGGGGATAGCACAGATACGCAGTATTTT
CDR3 protein: CAWSVLAGGDSTDTQYF

J gene: TRBJ2-1
clone size: -
D gene: -
V gene: TRBV15
CDR3 DNA: TGTGCCACCAGCAGCAGCGGCTCCTACAATGAGCAGTTCTTC
CDR3 protein: CATSSSGSYNEQFF

J gene: TRBJ1-1
clone size: many
D gene: -
V gene: TRBV30
CDR3 DNA: TGTGCCTGGATCCCCCGACAGCCCGTATTT
CDR3 protein: CAWIPRQPVF

J gene: TRBJ2-1
clone size: -
D gene: TRBD2
V gene: TRBV6-5
CDR3 DNA: TGTGCCAGCAGTCGAAAACTAGCGGTTGGCCGGTTCTTC
CDR3 protein: CASSRKLAVGRFF

J gene: TRBJ1-3
clone size: -
D gene: TRBD1
V gene: TRBV30
CDR3 DNA: TGTGCCTGGATGATCAGGGGGAACTCTGGAAACACCATATATTTT
CDR3 protein: CAWMIRGNSGNTIYF

J gene: TRBJ2-5
clone size: -
D gene: TRBD2
V gene: TRBV13
CDR3 DNA: TGTGCCAGCAGCCAAGGGACTAGCGGGGGACAACCGCAAGAGACCCAGTACTTC
CDR3 protein: CASSQGTSGGQPQETQYF

J gene: TRBJ2-5
clone size: -
D gene: TRBD2
V gene: TRBV2
CDR3 DNA: TGTGCCAGCAGTGGGCTAGCGGGGCTCCAAGAGACCCAGTACTTC
CDR3 protein: CASSGLAGLQETQYF

J gene: TRBJ2-3
clone size: -
D gene: -
V gene: TRBV7-2
CDR3 DNA: TGTGCCAGCAGCATTATGGGACGGAGCTGGGCAGATACGCAGTATTTT
CDR3 protein: CASSIMGRSWADTQYF

J gene: TRBJ1-4
clone size: -
D gene: -
V gene: TRBV7-3
CDR3 DNA: TGTGCCAGCAGCTTAACGGGGGGCCATGAAAAACTGTTTTTT
CDR3 protein: CASSLTGGHEKLFF

J gene: TRBJ1-3
clone size: -
D gene: -
V gene: TRBV29-1
CDR3 DNA: TGCAGCGTTGATTCCCAGGGCTCTGGAAACACCATATATTTT
CDR3 protein: CSVDSQGSGNTIYF

J gene: TRBJ1-2
clone size: -
D gene: -
V gene: TRBV11-3
CDR3 DNA: TGTGCCAGCAGCTCCGAAGGTCCTGGCTACACCTTC
CDR3 protein: CASSSEGPGYTF

J gene: TRBJ1-4
clone size: -
D gene: -
V gene: TRBV4-3
CDR3 DNA: TGCGCCAGCAGCCAAGATAACAGGCTAAATGAAAAACTGTTTTTT
CDR3 protein: CASSQDNRLNEKLFF

J gene: TRBJ1-3
clone size: few
D gene: -
V gene: TRBV30
CDR3 DNA: TGTGCCTGGAGCGCGGGCTCGAGCTCTGGAAACACCATATATTTT
CDR3 protein: CAWSAGSSSGNTIYF

J gene: TRBJ1-2
clone size: -
D gene: TRBD1
V gene: TRBV28
CDR3 DNA: TGTGCCAGCGGGACAGGAAACTATGGCTACACCTTC
CDR3 protein: CASGTGNYGYTF

J gene: TRBJ2-7
clone size: -
D gene: TRBD1
V gene: TRBV5-5
CDR3 DNA: TGTGCCAGCAGCTCCAGGGTGGGGGACAGGGGGCTTGGAAACGAGCAGTACTTC
CDR3 protein: CASSSRVGDRGLGNEQYF

J gene: TRBJ1-5
clone size: few
D gene: -
V gene: TRBV6-1
CDR3 DNA: TGTGCCAGCAGTGAGGGGGGGCGGCTGTATAGCAATCAGCCCCAGCATTTT
CDR3 protein: CASSEGGRLYSNQPQHF

J gene: TRBJ2-1
clone size: -
D gene: TRBD1
V gene: TRBV18
CDR3 DNA: TGTGCCAGCTCACACCGGACAGGGGACAATGAGCAGTTCTTC
CDR3 protein: CASSHRTGDNEQFF

J gene: TRBJ1-4
clone size: -
D gene: -
V gene: TRBV6-5
CDR3 DNA: TGTGCCAGCAGTCTCGGAACGGATGGAAAACTGTTTTTT
CDR3 protein: CASSLGTDGKLFF

J gene: TRBJ1-5
clone size: -
D gene: TRBD1
V gene: TRBV9
CDR3 DNA: TGTGCCAGCAGCGTAGGCGGGACAGGGGGGGAGCCCCAGCATTTT
CDR3 protein: CASSVGGTGGEPQHF

J gene: TRBJ2-7
clone size: -
D gene: -
V gene: TRBV7-3
CDR3 DNA: TGTGCCAGCAGCTTAACCAGGGCCCCCTCCTACGAGCAGTACTTC
CDR3 protein: CASSLTRAPSYEQYF

J gene: TRBJ2-4
clone size: -
D gene: TRBD2
V gene: TRBV11-3
CDR3 DNA: TGTGCCAGCAGCCTTAAAGCGGGACTAGCCAAAAACATTCAGTACTTC
CDR3 protein: CASSLKAGLAKNIQYF